This T cell receptor (beta chain) appears in the sequencing data of a study of memory CD4+ T cells and cytomegalovirus serostatus. Per the original data handling: Out-of-frame sequences were removed, leaving around 2,000,000 distinct TCRbeta sequences. The table came from immunoSEQ multiplex PCR; TCRdb's copy has only in-frame clones and leaves some out. Clone size and the V and J calls come from that table; the DNA yielded D and trimming. The data show about 56,000 clones, 82% seen once. About this clone: Its antigen is unidentified.

Findings and limits, study-wide: Median bootstrapped AUC for CMV status was approximately 0.95 originally, around 0.91 US-trained.

This CDR3 contains 13 residues. From germline, CDR1 is MDHEN and CDR2 SYDVKM. V lost 2 bases and J lost 1, with 6 bases in between. Single viable CD3+CD4+CD8-CD45RO+ cells were sorted as the memory CD4+ T cells. Sequenced: memory CD4+ T cells from blood. This TCR was recovered from an adult in good health and CMV-seronegative. The rearrangement joins TRBV28 to TRBJ2-7, with D possibly being TRBD2 (5 bases). The CDR3 DNA is TGTGCCAGCAGTTTAGGGAGATCCTACGAGCAGTACTTC. Residues: CASSLGRSYEQYF.